Included here is one T cell receptor beta chain sequence, with context. The antigen remains undetermined. The germline V gene encodes CDR1 MNHNS and CDR2 SASEGT. The CDR3 contains 13 residues. Between the trimmed V and J ends, which lost 5 bases and 4 bases, there was a span of 11 bases. Unique molecular identifiers were incorporated during preparation of the TCRbeta library. TCRdb re-called the PCR reads through MiXCR, storing one row per CDR3 protein. Seen here are fewer than 500,000 distinct CDR3 sequences, over 40% observed once, and the top ten hold roughly a quarter. The data stem from a study of T-cell reconstitution after alpha-beta-depleted transplantation in children. Points from the study as a whole: About two months after transplant, alpha-beta T cells reportedly came from several hundred expanded graft clones.

The chain links TRBV6-1 to TRBJ1-2; possibly TRBD1 for D (5 bases). This sample comprised PBMCs, obtained before TCRalphabeta/CD19-depleted stem cell transplant. This receptor was obtained from a girl aged 2-10 years with aplastic anemia, due to receive a stem cell transplant. CDR3 bases: TGTGCCAGCAGTCCCAGGGAGGTCTATGGCTACACCTTC. This translates into CASSPREVYGYTF.